This T cell receptor (beta chain) was observed in a study of blood T cell repertoires in COVID-19. Study-level background: In each case, the material was cDNA or gDNA derived from T cells, B-cell-depleted T cells, or PBMCs.

Germline V gives CDR1 SGHRS, CDR2 YFSETQ. The CDR3 length is 14 residues. V lost 4 bases to trimming and J lost 5 bases; unmatched junction nucleotides: 7. In the study's own analysis: Estimation of nucleated cell counts relied on the amplification of reference gene primers. Sequencing used immunoSEQ multiplex PCR; TCRdb keeps in-frame clones, though not all of them. The V and J calls and clone size come from that table; D and trimming were worked out from the DNA. Of hundreds of thousands of clones in the sample, 80% to 90% were seen once. This TCR was recovered from a woman aged 70-85 years with COVID-19, enrolled during active disease. V and J are TRBV5-1 and TRBJ2-7; 9 bases are a match to TRBD2. The sequencing sample was made of peripheral blood. The CDR3, as DNA: TGCGCCAGCAGCCCCCTAGCGGGAATGAACGAGCAGTACTTC. Its translation: CASSPLAGMNEQYF.